This T cell receptor (beta chain) was documented in a study of blood T cells in healthy people across ages (dated by TCRdb to about 2015). For the study in its entirety: Template switching captured roughly one uniquely barcoded TCR beta cDNA molecule per two T cells in model experiments. The donors were divided into four age groups: young (average around 15 years), middle-aged (about 40), aged (roughly 66) and long-lived (around 80). To avoid experimental bias, donors of different ages were randomly spread across the sequencing lanes. To track age-related changes in TCR beta repertoire diversity, the study relied on deep sequencing normalized with unique cDNA molecular identifiers. Using the same blood draw, the study looked at two additional independent replicas of 1 million unique cDNA reads for two donors, one aged 18 to 29 and the other aged 80 or older. On the study overall, not on this receptor specifically: Donor CMV infection status was unknown, potentially confounding age-related changes in expanded clonotypes. Estimates of total diversity from one million sequenced T cells were regarded as lower bounds and underestimates. As age increased, observed TCR beta diversity per million T cells dropped in a roughly linear way, and a significant reduction was already evident by age about 40. The long-lived group showed more naive CD4+ T cells, fewer expanded clones and increased TCR diversity than the aged group, suggesting age selection. Conclusive comparison of naive and antigen-experienced compartments was prevented by the profiling of bulk unsorted PBMCs. There was a strong correlation between observed TCR beta diversity and the percentage of naive T cells measured by flow cytometry.

Donors were a few dozen systemically healthy Caucasian individuals from Russia aged roughly 6 to 90 years. Each donor gave about 9.7 milliliters of peripheral blood, drawn into EDTA-treated Vacutainer tubes. Ficoll-Paque density-gradient centrifugation was used to isolate PBMCs, with at least 6.5 million per sample. Trizol reagent was used to extract total RNA from the PBMCs, yielding at least 6 micrograms per sample. The percentages of naive CD45RAhigh/CD27high T cells were determined by flow cytometry on a PBMC aliquot from every donor. Library preparation employed 5' RACE. The listed sequencing device is Illumina HiSeq 2500. A second PCR of roughly 6 to 11 cycles was performed with a sample-barcoded 5' primer and a J-beta primer mix. A template-switch 5' adaptor carrying 12 random nucleotides introduced a unique molecular identifier onto each TCR beta cDNA molecule. Each sample yielded at least 2.5 million CDR3-containing paired-end reads. First-strand cDNA synthesis was performed from all RNA using the Mint cDNA synthesis kit, with priming by a TRBC-specific oligonucleotide. Following uracil-DNA glycosylase treatment, all cDNA underwent a first 18-cycle PCR with the universal primers M1SS and BC2_uni_R. The source study handled its data this way. Each sample was normalized by randomly selecting 1 million high-quality reads, each carrying a distinct molecular identifier. Instead of being binned into consensus sequences, reads that shared molecular identifiers were thrown out. CDR3 identification, clonotype clustering and error correction used MiTCR with a Q25 quality threshold and the strictest error-elimination algorithm. Lower-bound total TCR beta diversity was estimated with a nonparametric unseen species model using Euler transformation. Through fastp at Q25 and MiXCR, TCRdb rebuilt clones from the public reads, retaining in-frame beta chains. Rows merge per CDR3 protein into single entries with the most common DNA and genes. TCRdb assigned the V and J calls; the authors' analysis was not used. Within this sample are hundreds of thousands of distinct CDR3 sequences, with roughly 21% of them counted one time only. The ten biggest clones cover approximately 3.7% of the sample.

This clonotype was seen more than once but under ten times. It has no known antigen specificity. One base away there is no much larger clone; base qualities are not given. The germline V gene (reference sequence) provides CDR1 DFQATT and CDR2 SNEGSKA. V was cut back by 7 bases and J by 2 bases, leaving a gap of 13 bases between them. Reading from cysteine to phenylalanine, the CDR3 counts 13 amino acids. Solely the CDR3 DNA is kept, with 39 bases framed from the first base. Sequencing was done on a sample of blood. The chain is encoded by TRBV20-1 joined to TRBJ2-3; the D gene is possibly TRBD1 or TRBD2, each agreeing over 6 bases. The receptor's source is a man between 65 and 85 years old in good health. The sequenced DNA: TGCAGTGGGGGGGCAGGACCCACAGATACGCAGTATTTT. Its protein product is CSGGAGPTDTQYF.